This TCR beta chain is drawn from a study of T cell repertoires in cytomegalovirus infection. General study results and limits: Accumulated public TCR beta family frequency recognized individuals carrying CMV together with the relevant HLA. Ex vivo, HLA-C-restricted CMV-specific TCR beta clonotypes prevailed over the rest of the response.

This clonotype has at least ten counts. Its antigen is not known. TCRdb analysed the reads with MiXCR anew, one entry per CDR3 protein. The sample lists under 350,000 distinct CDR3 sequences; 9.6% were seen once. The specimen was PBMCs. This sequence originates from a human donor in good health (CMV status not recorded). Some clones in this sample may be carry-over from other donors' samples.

The CDR3 loop is CAISVDRNTEAFF. The CDR3 region has the DNA TGTGCCATCAGTGTTGACAGGAACACTGAAGCTTTCTTT. The V gene is TRBV10-3, the J gene TRBJ1-1, with a tentative D call TRBD1 (5 bases). The CDR3 totals 13 residues. Germline CDR1 ENHRY, CDR2 SYGVKD. Trimming took off 4 bases at V and 1 base at J, with 7 bases between the two ends.